This T cell receptor beta chain was sequenced for a study of regulatory T cells in long-lasting Graves disease. General observations from the study: Patients whose Graves' disease persisted exhibited lower TCR diversity than those newly diagnosed. The persistent group shared about 2,500 public clonotypes, more than the approximately 890 shared by new patients.

CDR1 and CDR2 (germline): DFQATT, SNEGSKA (reference sequence). CDR3 length equals 14 residues. V was shortened by 2 bases and J by 6 bases, with 14 bases between the two germline ends. For TCR beta, libraries came from iRepertoire HTBI primers and Arm-PCR of CDR3 regions. TCRdb reanalysed the multiplex PCR reads using MiXCR and keeps one entry per CDR3 protein. The repertoire has roughly 350,000 distinct CDR3 sequences, approximately 15% of them found once; the top ten carry 30%. Time point noted: newly diagnosed GD, antithyroid drugs for less than 3 months. Extracted RNA from PBMCs served as the source of the TCR library. This clonotype has more than one count but fewer than ten. Antigen: not known. The same sample was also used in a study of T cells in Graves' hyperthyroidism and ophthalmopathy. Per that study: TCR CDR3 underwent first-round RT-PCR with the HTBI primer set.

The clonotype comes from a man aged 40-49 years with Graves disease. The chain couples TRBV20-1 to TRBJ2-4; D is perhaps TRBD1 (6 bases). Sequenced material: peripheral blood mononuclear cells (PBMCs), taken at new diagnosis, from a patient treated with antithyroid drugs. The CDR3 nucleotides read TGCAGTGCTAGAAAGCGCACAGGGTCAAACATTCAGTACTTC. Translation gives CSARKRTGSNIQYF.